This T cell receptor (beta chain) appears in the sequencing data of a study of identical twins. CDR1 is SQVTM and CDR2 is ANQGSEA in the germline V gene. Trimming stripped 1 base from V and 2 bases from J, with 9 bases between. The CDR3 consists of 13 residues. A single record per CDR3 protein comes from TCRdb applying MiXCR to the 5' RACE reads. The repertoire holds about 240,000 distinct CDR3 sequences, with 10% as singletons. This clonotype was detected only once. The V gene is TRBV29-1, the J gene TRBJ2-7; D is ambiguous. This clonotype was sampled from a man in his fifties or sixties in good health. The sample taken for sequencing was memory T cells sorted from blood. Here the CDR3 DNA reads TGCAGCGTTGAAGGTAGTATGGCCTACGAGCAGTACTTC. Translated, it gives CSVEGSMAYEQYF.